The present TCR beta chain was sequenced within a study of siplizumab effects on memory and regulatory T cells. Study observations and caveats: Unstimulated subsets accounted for the mapping of only a minor share of the clones that were alloreactive. Siplizumab significantly reduced alloreactive sequences traceable to unstimulated CD4+ memory cells. The study found naive T cells seemingly more diverse than memory cells and seemingly major alloresponse contributors.

The germline gives CDR1 SQVTM, CDR2 ANQGSEA. There are 13 residues in the CDR3. Per individual sample, approximately 100,000 TCR templates were assayed. Assay used: immunoSEQ multiplex PCR; TCRdb lists only in-frame clones, some missing. The table includes some 99,000 clones, approximately 90% detected once. As regards this clone: Its antigen is unidentified.

The sequence derives from a human donor in good health. Sample: Tregs sorted from blood. V and J are TRBV29-1 and TRBJ1-2; D possibly corresponds to TRBD1 (6 bases). Here the CDR3 reads CRASGVGDYGYTF. The CDR3, as DNA: TGCAGAGCTTCAGGGGTTGGGGACTATGGCTACACCTTC.